This TCR beta chain was sequenced for a study of technical replicates of blood from several donors. The method was immunoSEQ multiplex PCR; TCRdb's version includes in-frame clones alone and lacks a portion of them. The table lists roughly 82,000 clones, around nine tenths of them singletons. The CDR3 runs 17 residues. Germline V gene sequence: CDR1 MNHNS, CDR2 SASEGT. The ends lost 2 bases at V and 8 bases at J; junction bases unmatched: 12. This clone was counted once. Sequencing input: T cells isolated from PBMCs. The V call is TRBV6-1, the J call TRBJ2-2, with 9 bases identical to TRBD1. The source of this sequence is a human donor in good health. CDR3 nucleotide sequence: TGTGCCAGCAGTGAACGGGCGACGGGGACAGGGTTAGGGGAGCTGTTTTTT. As protein: CASSERATGTGLGELFF.